The rows below give T cell receptor beta chains drawn from one sample of a study of graft-versus-host responses after intestinal transplantation. Sequenced by immunoSEQ multiplex PCR; TCRdb stores in-frame clones only, minus some. Of more than 70,000 clones listed, about four fifths are singletons. The antigens of these receptors remain unknown. Sequences were derived from unstimulated CD4+ T cells sorted from spleen or lymph node cells, sampled before intestinal transplant. These receptors all stem from a human donor who received an intestinal transplant. Each CDR3 is given with its conserved first and last residue. D genes are given only for firm matches. Clone size appears in some rows only: once, few, many, or a class for an expanded clone.

cdr3_nt: TGTGCCAGCTCCACCGGGTTACTCTCCTACGAGCAGTACTTC
cdr3_aa: CASSTGLLSYEQYF
d_call: NA
j_call: TRBJ2-7
v_call: TRBV18
clone_size: few

cdr3_nt: TGCGCCAGCAGCCAACGGACTGGCGGGGAGCTGTTTTTT
cdr3_aa: CASSQRTGGELFF
d_call: NA
j_call: TRBJ2-2
v_call: TRBV4-1
clone_size: NA

cdr3_nt: TGTGCCACCAGCAGAGGCCATAGTAACACAGATACGCAGTATTTT
cdr3_aa: CATSRGHSNTDTQYF
d_call: NA
j_call: TRBJ2-3
v_call: TRBV15
clone_size: NA

cdr3_nt: TGTGCCAGCAGTGAGGGCAGTCGCAATCAGCCCCAGCATTTT
cdr3_aa: CASSEGSRNQPQHF
d_call: NA
j_call: TRBJ1-5
v_call: TRBV25-1
clone_size: NA

cdr3_nt: TGTGCCAGCAGCCGAAGCGGCAGGGGTCAGCCCCAGCATTTT
cdr3_aa: CASSRSGRGQPQHF
d_call: NA
j_call: TRBJ1-5
v_call: TRBV14
clone_size: NA

cdr3_nt: TGTGCCAGCAGTTACGCGGCTAGCGGTACGTACGAGCAGTACTTC
cdr3_aa: CASSYAASGTYEQYF
d_call: TRBD2
j_call: TRBJ2-7
v_call: TRBV6-6
clone_size: NA

cdr3_nt: TGTGCCAGCTCACCAGTTAGCGGGGAGACCCAGTACTTC
cdr3_aa: CASSPVSGETQYF
d_call: TRBD2
j_call: TRBJ2-5
v_call: TRBV18
clone_size: NA

cdr3_nt: TGTGCCAGCAGCTGGGGGGTCACGGCGCAGTATTTT
cdr3_aa: CASSWGVTAQYF
d_call: NA
j_call: TRBJ2-3
v_call: TRBV7-2
clone_size: NA

cdr3_nt: TGTGCCAGCAGTAGCCTAGGTGGGTTTGGCTACACCTTC
cdr3_aa: CASSSLGGFGYTF
d_call: NA
j_call: TRBJ1-2
v_call: TRBV27
clone_size: once

cdr3_nt: TGCGCCAGCAGCAGGGGGCGGTCTGGGGCCAACGTCCTGACTTTC
cdr3_aa: CASSRGRSGANVLTF
d_call: TRBD1
j_call: TRBJ2-6
v_call: TRBV5-1
clone_size: NA

cdr3_nt: TGTGCCAGTAGTATACCCTCCCGCCGACATCTTGACGAGCAGTACTTC
cdr3_aa: CASSIPSRRHLDEQYF
d_call: NA
j_call: TRBJ2-7
v_call: TRBV19
clone_size: NA

cdr3_nt: TGTGCCAGCAGTCCCCGGGATTACTTACGGAATTCACCCCTCCACTTT
cdr3_aa: CASSPRDYLRNSPLHF
d_call: NA
j_call: TRBJ1-6
v_call: TRBV27
clone_size: NA

cdr3_nt: TGTGCCAGCAGCGTAACCCTAGCGGGATTTGAGACCCAGTACTTC
cdr3_aa: CASSVTLAGFETQYF
d_call: TRBD2
j_call: TRBJ2-5
v_call: TRBV9
clone_size: NA

cdr3_nt: TGTGCCAGCTCACCTGTGACAGGGGATACTGAAGCTTTCTTT
cdr3_aa: CASSPVTGDTEAFF
d_call: TRBD1
j_call: TRBJ1-1
v_call: TRBV18
clone_size: NA

cdr3_nt: TGTGCCAGCAGCTTTAATAAAGGGGCTGGCGAGACCCAGTACTTC
cdr3_aa: CASSFNKGAGETQYF
d_call: NA
j_call: TRBJ2-5
v_call: TRBV7-3
clone_size: NA

cdr3_nt: TGTGCCAGCAGCCTACAGGGGGCGTCTGGCATTCAGTACTTC
cdr3_aa: CASSLQGASGIQYF
d_call: TRBD1
j_call: TRBJ2-4
v_call: TRBV11-2
clone_size: NA

cdr3_nt: TGTGCCAGCAGTCGGACAGGGGGAACTAATGAAAAACTGTTTTTT
cdr3_aa: CASSRTGGTNEKLFF
d_call: TRBD1
j_call: TRBJ1-4
v_call: TRBV2
clone_size: NA

cdr3_nt: TGCGCCAGCAGCGTAGACTCAGGGGGCGGCACAGATACGCAGTATTTT
cdr3_aa: CASSVDSGGGTDTQYF
d_call: TRBD1
j_call: TRBJ2-3
v_call: TRBV5-1
clone_size: NA

cdr3_nt: TGTGCCAGCAGTCCGCCCGGGACAGTAAACACCGAAGCTTTCTTT
cdr3_aa: CASSPPGTVNTEAFF
d_call: TRBD1
j_call: TRBJ1-1
v_call: TRBV6-6
clone_size: NA

cdr3_nt: TGTGCTAGTGGAAATCCCGGGGGGCTCATGAGCACAGATACGCAGTATTTT
cdr3_aa: CASGNPGGLMSTDTQYF
d_call: NA
j_call: TRBJ2-3
v_call: TRBV12-5
clone_size: NA

cdr3_nt: TGTGCCATCAGCCCGCCCGGGACAGGGGGTCCCTACGAGCAGTACTTC
cdr3_aa: CAISPPGTGGPYEQYF
d_call: TRBD1
j_call: TRBJ2-7
v_call: TRBV10-3
clone_size: NA

cdr3_nt: TGTGCCAGCAGATATTTAGGGGGCACTGAAGCTTTCTTT
cdr3_aa: CASRYLGGTEAFF
d_call: NA
j_call: TRBJ1-1
v_call: TRBV7-9
clone_size: few

cdr3_nt: TGTGCCAGCAGCCCGCCCCTGGTTTCCGGGGAGCTATTTTTT
cdr3_aa: CASSPPLVSGELFF
d_call: NA
j_call: TRBJ2-2
v_call: TRBV6-5
clone_size: NA

cdr3_nt: TGCACCAGCAGCTTTGGAGAGGAGCGGGGGGTCACCTACGAGCAGTACTTC
cdr3_aa: CTSSFGEERGVTYEQYF
d_call: NA
j_call: TRBJ2-7
v_call: TRBV1
clone_size: NA

cdr3_nt: TGTGCCAGCAGGGCCGGGGGAAACATTCAGTACTTC
cdr3_aa: CASRAGGNIQYF
d_call: NA
j_call: TRBJ2-4
v_call: TRBV7-2
clone_size: NA

cdr3_nt: TGTGCCAGCAGTTCGGACAGGGCTGGAAACACCATATATTTT
cdr3_aa: CASSSDRAGNTIYF
d_call: TRBD1
j_call: TRBJ1-3
v_call: TRBV28
clone_size: NA

cdr3_nt: TGTGCCAGCAGCTTCTCTAGCGGGAGGATGGAGACCCAGTACTTC
cdr3_aa: CASSFSSGRMETQYF
d_call: TRBD2
j_call: TRBJ2-5
v_call: TRBV5-4
clone_size: NA

cdr3_nt: TGTGCCAGCAGCTTGACAGGGTTGAATGAGCAGTTCTTC
cdr3_aa: CASSLTGLNEQFF
d_call: TRBD1
j_call: TRBJ2-1
v_call: TRBV7-6
clone_size: NA

cdr3_nt: TGTGCCAGCAGTGAGATACTTCCTAACTATGGCTACACCTTC
cdr3_aa: CASSEILPNYGYTF
d_call: NA
j_call: TRBJ1-2
v_call: TRBV2
clone_size: NA

cdr3_nt: TGTGCCAGCAGCCGGGGGGGGAGGGAGAAGTGGGGGTCCACTGAAGCTTTCTTT
cdr3_aa: CASSRGGREKWGSTEAFF
d_call: NA
j_call: TRBJ1-1
v_call: TRBV7-8
clone_size: NA

cdr3_nt: TGTGCCAGCAGCTTGGCGGGACAAAACTACGAGCAGTACTTC
cdr3_aa: CASSLAGQNYEQYF
d_call: NA
j_call: TRBJ2-7
v_call: TRBV5-4
clone_size: NA

cdr3_nt: TGTGCCAGCACCAACGGGCAGGGGGTACAGCCCCAGCATTTT
cdr3_aa: CASTNGQGVQPQHF
d_call: TRBD1
j_call: TRBJ1-5
v_call: TRBV6-6
clone_size: NA

cdr3_nt: TGTGCCAGCAGCTTATTTGGCGGTTCCTACAATGAGCAGTTCTTC
cdr3_aa: CASSLFGGSYNEQFF
d_call: NA
j_call: TRBJ2-1
v_call: TRBV7-2
clone_size: NA

cdr3_nt: TGTGCCAGCAGCCCTAGGGACACCGGTGAAAAACTGTTTTTT
cdr3_aa: CASSPRDTGEKLFF
d_call: NA
j_call: TRBJ1-4
v_call: TRBV7-9
clone_size: NA

cdr3_nt: TGCGCCAGCAGCTTGTCCGGACAGGGGCACTCACCCCTCCACTTT
cdr3_aa: CASSLSGQGHSPLHF
d_call: TRBD1
j_call: TRBJ1-6
v_call: TRBV5-1
clone_size: NA

cdr3_nt: TGTGCCAGCAGCCTGACAGGGGAGGGAGGGATCTATGGCTACACCTTC
cdr3_aa: CASSLTGEGGIYGYTF
d_call: TRBD1
j_call: TRBJ1-2
v_call: TRBV28
clone_size: once

cdr3_nt: TGTGCCACCAGCAGAGATAGTAGGACAGGGGGTAAACTGTTTTTT
cdr3_aa: CATSRDSRTGGKLFF
d_call: TRBD1
j_call: TRBJ1-4
v_call: TRBV15
clone_size: NA

cdr3_nt: TGTGCCAGCTCACAGACAGGGACTAATGAAAAACTGTTTTTT
cdr3_aa: CASSQTGTNEKLFF
d_call: TRBD1
j_call: TRBJ1-4
v_call: TRBV18
clone_size: NA

cdr3_nt: TGTGCCAGTAGTATAGCAAGCGGGAGGGCCGTGGGGGAGCTGTTTTTT
cdr3_aa: CASSIASGRAVGELFF
d_call: TRBD2
j_call: TRBJ2-2
v_call: TRBV19
clone_size: once

cdr3_nt: TGTGCCAGCAGCCCGTACAGGGAGACTGAAGCTTTCTTT
cdr3_aa: CASSPYRETEAFF
d_call: NA
j_call: TRBJ1-1
v_call: TRBV6-5
clone_size: NA

cdr3_nt: TGTGCCAGCAGCTTGGCCAGGAATCAGCCCCAGCATTTT
cdr3_aa: CASSLARNQPQHF
d_call: NA
j_call: TRBJ1-5
v_call: TRBV5-4
clone_size: NA

cdr3_nt: TGTGCCACCATAAGCGGGGGGGCTATGGATGAGCAGTTCTTC
cdr3_aa: CATISGGAMDEQFF
d_call: TRBD2
j_call: TRBJ2-1
v_call: TRBV15
clone_size: NA

cdr3_nt: TGTGCCAGCAGCCGACTAGCGGGGGGGCGGAACACCGGGGAGCTGTTTTTT
cdr3_aa: CASSRLAGGRNTGELFF
d_call: TRBD2
j_call: TRBJ2-2
v_call: TRBV5-4
clone_size: NA

cdr3_nt: TGTGCCAGCAGTCTCGGGACAGGCCTTACCTACGAGCAGTACTTC
cdr3_aa: CASSLGTGLTYEQYF
d_call: TRBD1
j_call: TRBJ2-7
v_call: TRBV2
clone_size: NA

cdr3_nt: TGCAGCGTCGGACAGGGAGGAGTAGAGACCCAGTACTTC
cdr3_aa: CSVGQGGVETQYF
d_call: TRBD1
j_call: TRBJ2-5
v_call: TRBV29-1
clone_size: NA

cdr3_nt: TGTGCCAGCAGTTACCGGGATCACTACGACGTGGATACGCAGTATTTT
cdr3_aa: CASSYRDHYDVDTQYF
d_call: NA
j_call: TRBJ2-3
v_call: TRBV6-5
clone_size: NA

cdr3_nt: TGTGCCAGCAGGGGGGGGGACAGGGGGAATCAGCCCCAGCATTTT
cdr3_aa: CASRGGDRGNQPQHF
d_call: TRBD1
j_call: TRBJ1-5
v_call: TRBV6-1
clone_size: NA

cdr3_nt: TGTGCCAGCAGTCAATTAGCGGGGGGACCTGGAGGGCGGAATGAGCAGTTCTTC
cdr3_aa: CASSQLAGGPGGRNEQFF
d_call: TRBD2
j_call: TRBJ2-1
v_call: TRBV28
clone_size: once

cdr3_nt: TGCGCCAGCAGCCAAGGGAGGCTGGGACAGGGTCTGTACAATGAGCAGTTCTTC
cdr3_aa: CASSQGRLGQGLYNEQFF
d_call: TRBD1
j_call: TRBJ2-1
v_call: TRBV4-1
clone_size: NA

cdr3_nt: TGCGCCAGCAGCCAACTATCCAAGAATTCACCCCTCCACTTT
cdr3_aa: CASSQLSKNSPLHF
d_call: NA
j_call: TRBJ1-6
v_call: TRBV4-1
clone_size: few

cdr3_nt: TGTGCCAGCAGCTCTCAGGGGGGTGTCACAGATACGCAGTATTTT
cdr3_aa: CASSSQGGVTDTQYF
d_call: NA
j_call: TRBJ2-3
v_call: TRBV5-4
clone_size: NA

cdr3_nt: TGTGCCAGCCAGGCGCGGGCGGGCACAGATACGCAGTATTTT
cdr3_aa: CASQARAGTDTQYF
d_call: NA
j_call: TRBJ2-3
v_call: TRBV9
clone_size: NA

cdr3_nt: TGTGCCAGCAGCGTAGCGGTACTAGCAGATCCCTACGAGCAGTACTTC
cdr3_aa: CASSVAVLADPYEQYF
d_call: NA
j_call: TRBJ2-7
v_call: TRBV9
clone_size: NA

cdr3_nt: TGTGCCAGCAGCCTACAGGGCAATGAGCAGTTCTTC
cdr3_aa: CASSLQGNEQFF
d_call: NA
j_call: TRBJ2-1
v_call: TRBV9
clone_size: NA

cdr3_nt: TGCGCCAGCAGCTCCAAGCGGGAAGGAATAGATACGCAGTATTTT
cdr3_aa: CASSSKREGIDTQYF
d_call: TRBD2
j_call: TRBJ2-3
v_call: TRBV5-1
clone_size: NA

cdr3_nt: TGCGCCAGCAGTGAGAGTGGCGGGATACTAGCCAAAAACATTCAGTACTTC
cdr3_aa: CASSESGGILAKNIQYF
d_call: NA
j_call: TRBJ2-4
v_call: TRBV10-2
clone_size: NA

cdr3_nt: TGTGCCAGCTCACCACCGGCAGGGGGTAGGACAGATACGCAGTATTTT
cdr3_aa: CASSPPAGGRTDTQYF
d_call: TRBD1
j_call: TRBJ2-3
v_call: TRBV18
clone_size: NA

cdr3_nt: TGCGCCAGCAGCTTGGGGGGCTTAGCGGCCACAGATACGCAGTATTTT
cdr3_aa: CASSLGGLAATDTQYF
d_call: NA
j_call: TRBJ2-3
v_call: TRBV5-1
clone_size: once

cdr3_nt: TGTGCCAGCAGCCGGGGACAGGATAATTCACCCCTCCACTTT
cdr3_aa: CASSRGQDNSPLHF
d_call: TRBD1
j_call: TRBJ1-6
v_call: TRBV7-9
clone_size: NA